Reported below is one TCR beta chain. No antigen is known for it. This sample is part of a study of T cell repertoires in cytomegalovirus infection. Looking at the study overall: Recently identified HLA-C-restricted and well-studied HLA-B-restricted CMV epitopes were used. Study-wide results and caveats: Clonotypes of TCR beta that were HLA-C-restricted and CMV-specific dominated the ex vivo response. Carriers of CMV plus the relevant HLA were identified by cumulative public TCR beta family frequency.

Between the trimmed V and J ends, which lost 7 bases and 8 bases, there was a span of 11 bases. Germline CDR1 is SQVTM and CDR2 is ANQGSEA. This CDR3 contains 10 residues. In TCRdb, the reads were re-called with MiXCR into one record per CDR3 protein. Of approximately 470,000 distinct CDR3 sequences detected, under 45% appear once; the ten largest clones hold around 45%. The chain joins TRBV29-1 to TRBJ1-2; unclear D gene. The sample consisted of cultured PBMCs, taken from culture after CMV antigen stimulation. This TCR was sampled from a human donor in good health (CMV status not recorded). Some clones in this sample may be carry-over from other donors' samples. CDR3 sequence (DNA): TGCAGCGCTACCGAACCGGGCTACACCTTC. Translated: CSATEPGYTF. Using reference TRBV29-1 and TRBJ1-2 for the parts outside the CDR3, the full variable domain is SAVISQKPSRDICQRGTSLTIQCQVDSQVTMMFWYRQQPGQSLTLIATANQGSEATYESGFVIDKFPISRPNLTFSTLTVSNMSPEDSSIYLCSATEPGYTFGSGTRLTVV.